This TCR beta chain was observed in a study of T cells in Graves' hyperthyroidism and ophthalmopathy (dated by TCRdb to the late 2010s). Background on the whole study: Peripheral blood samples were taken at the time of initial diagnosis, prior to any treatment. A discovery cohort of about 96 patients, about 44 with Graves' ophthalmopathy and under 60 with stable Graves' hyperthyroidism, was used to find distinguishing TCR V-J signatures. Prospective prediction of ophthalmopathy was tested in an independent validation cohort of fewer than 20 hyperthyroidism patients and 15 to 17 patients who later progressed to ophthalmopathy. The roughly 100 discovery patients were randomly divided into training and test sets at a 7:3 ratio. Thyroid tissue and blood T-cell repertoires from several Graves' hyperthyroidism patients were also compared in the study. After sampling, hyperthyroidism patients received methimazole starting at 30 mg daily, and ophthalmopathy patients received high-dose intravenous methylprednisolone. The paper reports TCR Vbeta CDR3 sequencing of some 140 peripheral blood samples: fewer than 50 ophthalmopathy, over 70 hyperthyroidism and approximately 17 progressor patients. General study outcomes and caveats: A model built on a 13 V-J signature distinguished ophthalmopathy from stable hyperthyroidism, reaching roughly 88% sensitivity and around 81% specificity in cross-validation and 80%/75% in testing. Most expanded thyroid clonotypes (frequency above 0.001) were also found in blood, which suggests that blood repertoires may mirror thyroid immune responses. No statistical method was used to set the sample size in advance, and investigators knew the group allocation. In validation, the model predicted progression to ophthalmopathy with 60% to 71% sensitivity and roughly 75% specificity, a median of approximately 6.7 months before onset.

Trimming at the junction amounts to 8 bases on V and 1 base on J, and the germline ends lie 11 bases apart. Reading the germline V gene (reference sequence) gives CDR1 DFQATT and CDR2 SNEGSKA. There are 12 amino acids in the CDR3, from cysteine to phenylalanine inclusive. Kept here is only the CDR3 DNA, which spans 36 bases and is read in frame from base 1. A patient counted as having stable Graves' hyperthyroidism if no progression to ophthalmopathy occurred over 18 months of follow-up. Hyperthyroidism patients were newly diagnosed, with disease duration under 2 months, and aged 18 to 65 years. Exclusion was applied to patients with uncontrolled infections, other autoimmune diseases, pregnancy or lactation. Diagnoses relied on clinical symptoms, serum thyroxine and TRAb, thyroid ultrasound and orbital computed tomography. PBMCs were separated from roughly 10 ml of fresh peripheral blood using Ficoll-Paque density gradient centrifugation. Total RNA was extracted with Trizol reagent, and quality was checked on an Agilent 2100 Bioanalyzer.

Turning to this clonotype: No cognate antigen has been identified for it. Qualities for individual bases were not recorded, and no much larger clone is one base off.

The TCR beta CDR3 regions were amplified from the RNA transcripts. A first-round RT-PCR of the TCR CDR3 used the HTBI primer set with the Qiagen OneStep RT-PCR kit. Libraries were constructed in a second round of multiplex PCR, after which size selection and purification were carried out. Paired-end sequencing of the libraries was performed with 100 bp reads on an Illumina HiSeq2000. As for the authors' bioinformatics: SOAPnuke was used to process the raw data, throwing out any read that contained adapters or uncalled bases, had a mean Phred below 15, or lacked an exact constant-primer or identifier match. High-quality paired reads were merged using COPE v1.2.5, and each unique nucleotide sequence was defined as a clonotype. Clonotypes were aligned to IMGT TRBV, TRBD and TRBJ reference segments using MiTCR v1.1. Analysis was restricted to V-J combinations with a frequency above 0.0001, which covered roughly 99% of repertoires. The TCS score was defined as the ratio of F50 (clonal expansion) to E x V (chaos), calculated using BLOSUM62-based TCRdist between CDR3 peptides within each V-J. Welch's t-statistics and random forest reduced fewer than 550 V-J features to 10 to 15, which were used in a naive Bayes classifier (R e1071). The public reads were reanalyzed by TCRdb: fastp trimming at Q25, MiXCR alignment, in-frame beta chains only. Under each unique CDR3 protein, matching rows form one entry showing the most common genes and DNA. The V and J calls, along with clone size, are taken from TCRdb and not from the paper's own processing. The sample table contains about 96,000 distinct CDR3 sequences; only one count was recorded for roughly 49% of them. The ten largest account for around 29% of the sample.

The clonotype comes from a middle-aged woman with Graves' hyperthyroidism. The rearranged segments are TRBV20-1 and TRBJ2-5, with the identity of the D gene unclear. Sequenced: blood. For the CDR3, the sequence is CSSWVVQETQYF. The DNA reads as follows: TGCAGTTCGTGGGTGGTCCAAGAGACCCAGTACTTC.